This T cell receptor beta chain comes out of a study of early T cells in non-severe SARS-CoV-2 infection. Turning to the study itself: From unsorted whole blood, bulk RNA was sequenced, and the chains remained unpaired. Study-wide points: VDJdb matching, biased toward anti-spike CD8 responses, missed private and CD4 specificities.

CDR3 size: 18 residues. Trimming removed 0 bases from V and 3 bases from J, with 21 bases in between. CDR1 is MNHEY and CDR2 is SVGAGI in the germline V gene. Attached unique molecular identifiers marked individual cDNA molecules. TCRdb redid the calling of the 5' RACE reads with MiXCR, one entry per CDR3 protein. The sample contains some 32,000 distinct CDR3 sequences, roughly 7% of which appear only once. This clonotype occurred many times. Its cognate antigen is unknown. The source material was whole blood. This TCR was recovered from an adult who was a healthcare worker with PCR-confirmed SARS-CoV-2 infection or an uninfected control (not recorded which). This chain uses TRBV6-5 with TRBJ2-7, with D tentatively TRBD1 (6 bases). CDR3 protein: CASSYSSPALTGYYEQYF. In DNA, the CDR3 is TGTGCCAGCAGTTACTCGAGCCCCGCTTTGACAGGCTACTACGAGCAGTACTTC.